This passage covers 17 T cell receptor beta chains from one sample sequenced in a study of blood T cell repertoires in COVID-19. Assay used: immunoSEQ multiplex PCR; TCRdb lists only in-frame clones, some missing. The table shows approximately 140,000 clones, with approximately 80% occurring only once. The sequenced sample consisted of peripheral blood. The receptors originated from a man aged 60 to 75 with active or convalescent COVID-19.

This sequence joins TRBV24-1 and TRBJ1-2; D gene unclear. Trimming removed 5 bases at V and 0 bases at J, with 9 bases between. Per germline, CDR1 KGHDR and CDR2 SFDVKD. The CDR3 has 14 residues. The CDR3 is CATSGAETNYGYTF. In DNA form, the CDR3 reads TGTGCCACCAGTGGGGCAGAGACTAACTATGGCTACACCTTC.

CDR3 nucleotide sequence: TGTGCCTGGAGGCCAACTGGGGGCAGGATTAAATCCTACGAGCAGTACTTC. This codes for CAWRPTGGRIKSYEQYF. The chain joins TRBV30 to TRBJ2-7, with D perhaps TRBD1 (6 bases). The CDR3 extends over 17 amino acids. CDR1 and CDR2 (germline): GTSNPN, SVGIG (reference sequence). V lost 3 bases and J 1 base, leaving 22 bases between the germline ends.

The V gene is TRBV10-3, the J gene TRBJ2-1, with TRBD2 identical over 8 bases. This CDR3 is 16 amino acids long. Germline values: CDR1 ENHRY, CDR2 SYGVKD. With 10 bases clipped from V and 8 bases from J, the junction kept 19 bases outside the gene matches. The CDR3 here is CATRTGAGSGNHEQFF. CDR3 DNA sequence: TGTGCCACCAGGACGGGGGCCGGTAGCGGGAACCATGAGCAGTTCTTC.

As to this clone: Within the sample, other DNA sequences also encode this same CDR3. The J gene is TRBJ1-5, the V gene TRBV2, with a possible D match to TRBD1 (5 bases). V dropped 3 bases and J dropped 6 bases, with 9 bases sitting between them. The CDR3 contains 13 residues. Looked up from germline, CDR1 is SNHLY and CDR2 is FYNNEI. The CDR3 DNA sequence: TGTGCCAGCAGTGAGGAAGGGGTTCAGCCCCAGCATTTT. Translated: CASSEEGVQPQHF.

The rearrangement uses TRBV6-2 or TRBV6-3 and TRBJ2-1; weak D call: TRBD1 (5 bases). The CDR3 loop spans 15 amino acids. V lost 1 base to trimming and J lost 8 bases, with 15 bases between them. Looked up from germline, CDR1 is MNHEY and CDR2 is SVGEGT. The CDR3 sequence is CASSYWPGAGDEQFF. The CDR3 DNA follows: TGTGCCAGCAGTTACTGGCCTGGGGCTGGGGATGAGCAGTTCTTC.

The chain recombines TRBV28 with TRBJ1-4, with no clear D. This CDR3 has 11 residues. V was pared by 10 bases and J by 7 bases, with 10 bases between. The germline V gene encodes CDR1 MDHEN and CDR2 SYDVKM. The CDR3 DNA sequence: TGTGCCACCGCCTACGGTGAAAAACTGTTTTTT. It is translated as CATAYGEKLFF. The variable domain in full, with the rest retrieved from reference TRBV28 and TRBJ1-4, is DVKVTQSSRYLVKRTGEKVFLECVQDMDHENMFWYRQDPGLGLRLIYFSYDVKMKEKGDIPEGYSVSREKKERFSLILESASTNQTSMYLCATAYGEKLFFGSGTQLSVL.

This clone has a handful of counts. The rearrangement uses TRBV4-1 and TRBJ1-4, with D perhaps TRBD1 (6 bases). The germline CDR1 and CDR2 sequences are MGHRA and YSYEKL. This CDR3 comprises 16 residues. V was clipped by 3 bases and J by 8 bases, with 19 bases between them. DNA for the CDR3: TGCGCCAGCAGCCATCCATTGCGGGGGGCGCAGGAAAAACTGTTTTTT. Protein sequence: CASSHPLRGAQEKLFF.

This clone appeared once. The chain recombines TRBV28 with TRBJ1-1, with 7 bases lining up with TRBD1. Germline assignment: CDR1 MDHEN and CDR2 SYDVKM. Trimming at V came to 3 bases and at J to 4 bases, leaving 8 bases not matched to a gene. The CDR3 length is 15 residues. This CDR3 is CASSFRRGRGTEAFF. The CDR3 DNA is TGTGCCAGCAGTTTTAGGAGGGGGCGGGGCACTGAAGCTTTCTTT.

The chain is built from TRBV19 and TRBJ1-1; 7 bases align to TRBD1. CDR1 and CDR2 (germline): LNHDA, SQIVND (reference sequence). The V gene end was trimmed by 5 bases and the J gene end by 1 base; junction bases not matched to a gene: 4. The CDR3 extends over 14 amino acids. CDR3 nucleotides: TGTGCCAGTAGTCAGGGACAGTCGAACACTGAAGCTTTCTTT. The encoded protein is CASSQGQSNTEAFF.

The chain combines TRBV4-3 with TRBJ2-7; 7 bases are shared with TRBD1. The V gene's germline CDR1 is LGHNA and CDR2 YSLEER. Losses at the gene ends were 3 bases for V and 3 bases for J; bases not matched to a gene: 5. The CDR3 sequence is 14 residues long. The CDR3: CASSQVQGDYEQYF. The CDR3 bases are TGCGCCAGCAGCCAGGTTCAGGGGGACTACGAGCAGTACTTC.

The chain carries TRBV2 and TRBJ1-1; 9 bases match TRBD1. V shed 4 bases, J shed 6 bases, and the junction held 9 bases outside the gene matches. The CDR3 contains 15 residues. Germline V gives CDR1 SNHLY, CDR2 FYNNEI. The CDR3 DNA follows: TGTGCCAGCAGTGGTGACAGGGGGAGTGTGGCTGAAGCTTTCTTT. It yields the protein CASSGDRGSVAEAFF. The whole variable domain, filled in from reference TRBV2 and TRBJ1-1, reads EPEVTQTPSHQVTQMGQEVILRCVPISNHLYFYWYRQILGQKVEFLVSFYNNEISEKSEIFDDQFSVERPDGSNFTLKIRSTKLEDSAMYFCASSGDRGSVAEAFFGQGTRLTVV.

This chain connects TRBV16 to TRBJ1-1; 7 positions match TRBD1. The length of the CDR3 is 14 residues. Per germline, CDR1 KGHSY and CDR2 FQNENV. V lost 2 bases and J lost 0; bases outside the gene matches: 0. CDR3 in amino acids: CASSQQGVNTEAFF. The CDR3 coding sequence is TGTGCCAGCAGCCAACAGGGGGTGAACACTGAAGCTTTCTTT. Variable domain in full (rest from reference TRBV16 and TRBJ1-1): GEEVAQTPKHLVRGEGQKAKLYCAPIKGHSYVFWYQQVLKNEFKFLISFQNENVFDETGMPKERFSAKCLPNSPCSLEIQATKLEDSAVYFCASSQQGVNTEAFFGQGTRLTVV.

This sequence joins TRBV9 and TRBJ2-7, with D maybe TRBD2 (6 bases). V shed 0 bases and J shed 5 bases, with 15 bases lying between them. Germline CDR1 reads SGDLS; CDR2 reads YYNGEE. The CDR3 length is 15 residues. The chain's CDR3 is CASSVEFRGFDEQYF. DNA of the CDR3: TGTGCCAGCAGCGTAGAATTCCGGGGGTTTGACGAGCAGTACTTC. Complete variable domain (other parts from reference TRBV9 and TRBJ2-7): DSGVTQTPKHLITATGQRVTLRCSPRSGDLSVYWYQQSLDQGLQFLIQYYNGEERAKGNILERFSAQQFPDLHSELNLSSLELGDSALYFCASSVEFRGFDEQYFGPGTRLTVT.

CDR3 region: CASSSRAGWTIYF. CDR3 DNA: TGTGCCAGCAGTTCTAGGGCGGGTTGGACCATATATTTT. The rearrangement uses TRBV27 and TRBJ1-3; D is uncertain. V was pared by 4 bases and J by 10 bases, with 14 bases between. Germline assignment: CDR1 MNHEY and CDR2 SMNVEV (reference sequence). This CDR3 contains 13 residues.

This rearrangement joins TRBV7-2 to TRBJ1-4; D is ambiguous. The CDR3 runs to 13 residues. V lost 5 bases to trimming and J lost 8 bases, with 12 bases between them. Germline loops: CDR1 SGHTA, CDR2 FQGNSA. CDR3 amino acids: CASSPREEEKLFF. DNA of the CDR3: TGTGCCAGCAGCCCACGTGAGGAGGAAAAACTGTTTTTT.

The V and J genes are TRBV5-1 and TRBJ1-2; perhaps TRBD1 as D (6 bases). CDR3 length: 18 amino acids. Germline-derived CDR1 and CDR2 are SGHRS and YFSETQ. V was shortened by 4 bases and J by 3 bases, with 25 bases between the two germline ends. CDR3 residues: CASSEQIPTGPQYYGYTF. The CDR3 DNA reads TGCGCCAGCAGCGAACAGATTCCGACAGGCCCGCAGTACTATGGCTACACCTTC.

This clone was detected only once. CDR3 protein: CASSLTSGGTDTQYF. As DNA, the CDR3 is TGTGCCAGCAGCTTAACTAGCGGGGGCACAGATACGCAGTATTTT. The chain joins TRBV5-4 to TRBJ2-3; TRBD2 agrees at 10 bases. Per germline, CDR1 SGHNT and CDR2 YYREEE (reference sequence). V shed 2 bases and J 1 base; nucleotides not matched to a gene: 1. The CDR3 covers 15 residues.